The 26 T cell receptor beta chains below come from one sample, sequenced in a study of blood T cell repertoires in COVID-19. Only in-frame clones appear in the TCRdb table, and some are missing; sequencing was by immunoSEQ multiplex PCR. The sample shows about 340,000 clones, more than 75% of them seen only once. The sample was peripheral blood. The source of these receptors is a woman aged 18-30 years who had recovered from COVID-19.

The chain recombines TRBV29-1 with TRBJ2-3; unclear D gene. Germline-derived CDR1 and CDR2 are SQVTM and ANQGSEA. The CDR3 loop spans 13 amino acids. The CDR3 reads CSKADSSTDTQYF. DNA of the CDR3: TGCAGTAAGGCAGACTCTAGCACAGATACGCAGTATTTT.

This chain joins TRBV11-3 and TRBJ1-2; perhaps TRBD1 as D (5 bases). CDR3 length: 14 amino acids. The V gene's germline CDR1 is SGHNT and CDR2 YENEEA. Trimming stripped 0 bases from V and 8 bases from J, with 13 bases between. The CDR3 here is CASSLEARVGGYTF. The CDR3 DNA reads TGTGCCAGCAGCTTAGAGGCCAGGGTGGGAGGCTACACCTTC.

V gene TRBV4-3 combines with J gene TRBJ2-3, with 13 bases matching TRBD2. Germline CDR1 is LGHNA and CDR2 is YSLEER. This CDR3 has 19 residues. V gave up 3 bases and J gave up 7 bases; unmatched junction bases: 16. The CDR3 region has the DNA TGCGCCAGCAGCCACTCACTAGCGGGAGGGCCGGGGGCACGCCATACGCAGTATTTT. Protein: CASSHSLAGGPGARHTQYF.

This clone was seen once. This rearrangement joins TRBV5-1 to TRBJ1-3; D gene uncertain. V dropped 0 bases and J dropped 4 bases, with 11 bases sitting between them. Germline V gene sequence: CDR1 SGHRS, CDR2 YFSETQ. The CDR3 totals 15 residues. CDR3 bases: TGCGCCAGCAGCTTGGGACGGGGAGGCGGAAACACCATATATTTT. Amino acids: CASSLGRGGGNTIYF.

The chain recombines TRBV6-6 with TRBJ2-3; D may be TRBD1 (5 bases). Germline V lookup: CDR1 MNHNY, CDR2 SVGAGI (reference sequence). V lost 0 bases and J lost 3, with 13 bases in between. This CDR3 is built from 16 residues. In nucleotides, the CDR3 is TGTGCCAGCAGTTACTCTACGACAGATGATACAGATACGCAGTATTTT. Protein: CASSYSTTDDTDTQYF.

This sequence joins TRBV15 and TRBJ2-1, with 13 bases aligning to TRBD2. This CDR3 is 19 amino acids long. Trimming took 1 base from V and 4 from J; bases not matched to a gene: 10. In germline, CDR1 is LNHNV, CDR2 YYDKDF (reference sequence). The CDR3: CATSRAPGLAGQAYNEQFF. The CDR3 DNA reads TGTGCCACCAGCAGAGCCCCGGGACTAGCGGGGCAAGCGTACAATGAGCAGTTCTTC.

The V gene is TRBV2, the J gene TRBJ2-3; a weak D match, TRBD2 (6 bases). CDR1 is SNHLY and CDR2 is FYNNEI in the germline V gene. The CDR3 totals 16 residues. Trimming removed 1 base from V and 1 base from J, with 12 bases in between. In DNA form, the CDR3 reads TGTGCCAGCAGTGAAGTCGGAGGGTGGGGCACAGATACGCAGTATTTT. Protein product: CASSEVGGWGTDTQYF.

The rearrangement links TRBV7-2 to TRBJ2-5; tentative D call: TRBD1 (6 bases). CDR1 and CDR2 (germline): SGHTA, FQGNSA. The ends were cut back, 1 base at V and 3 bases at J, with 9 bases in the middle. The CDR3 consists of 14 residues. The CDR3 DNA reads as TGTGCCAGCAGCTTAGAACGGACAGAAGAGACCCAGTACTTC. Its protein is CASSLERTEETQYF.

V gene TRBV30 combines with J gene TRBJ2-1, with 7 positions matching TRBD2. Germline V lookup: CDR1 GTSNPN, CDR2 SVGIG (reference sequence). The CDR3 consists of 12 residues. V gave up 0 bases and J gave up 15 bases; unmatched junction bases: 8. DNA for the CDR3: TGTGCCTGGAGTGTTCGTGGGAGGGTCCCGTTCTTC. This gives the protein CAWSVRGRVPFF.

This chain links TRBV6-2 or TRBV6-3 with TRBJ1-2, with TRBD1 as a possible D gene (6 bases). Trimming cost V 5 bases and J 7 bases, with 11 bases left between them. CDR3 length: 12 residues. Germline lookup yields CDR1 MNHEY and CDR2 SVGEGT. The CDR3 loop reads CASSTPGVGYTF. The CDR3 DNA sequence: TGTGCCAGCAGTACCCCAGGGGTTGGCTACACCTTC.

The V gene is TRBV6-6, the J gene TRBJ1-2; D gene unclear. The V gene's germline CDR1 is MNHNY and CDR2 SVGAGI (reference sequence). V was shortened by 6 bases and J by 0 bases, with 8 bases between the two germline ends. The CDR3 runs 13 residues. The CDR3 is CASRALANYGYTF. CDR3 nucleotides: TGTGCCAGCAGGGCCCTAGCTAACTATGGCTACACCTTC.

The CDR3, as DNA: TGTGCCAGCAGCTCCCCCGGGAGGGCCCCTAATGAGCAGTTCTTC. Protein: CASSSPGRAPNEQFF. The genes are TRBV5-4 and TRBJ2-1, with TRBD2 identical over 8 bases. V lost 3 bases and J lost 7; bases outside the gene matches: 9. Germline V gene lookup returns CDR1 SGHNT and CDR2 YYREEE (reference sequence). The CDR3 loop spans 15 amino acids.

The chain employs TRBV6-5 and TRBJ1-1, with a tentative D call TRBD1 (5 bases). The ends were cut back, 0 bases at V and 2 bases at J, with 10 bases in the middle. Germline V lookup: CDR1 MNHEY, CDR2 SVGAGI. The CDR3 covers 15 residues. The DNA of the CDR3 is TGTGCCAGCAGTTACTCTGACAGCACAAACACTGAAGCTTTCTTT. It encodes CASSYSDSTNTEAFF.

The chain recombines TRBV2 with TRBJ2-4, with 12 bases lining up with TRBD1. CDR1 and CDR2 (germline): SNHLY, FYNNEI. After removal of 4 bases from V and 9 bases from J, the junction contained 4 bases not matched to a gene. The CDR3 consists of 14 residues. CDR3 nucleotide sequence: TGTGCCAGCAGTGGGGACAGGGGGCTCAGCATTCAGTACTTC. It yields the protein CASSGDRGLSIQYF.

The chain uses TRBV27 and TRBJ1-5; D call uncertain. Trimming cost V 8 bases and J 5 bases, with 7 bases left between them. This CDR3 has 11 residues. The germline CDR1 and CDR2 sequences are MNHEY and SMNVEV (reference sequence). The DNA for the CDR3 is TGTGCCAGCTCGTCTGATCAGCCCCAGCATTTT. Translation: CASSSDQPQHF.

The chain employs TRBV29-1 and TRBJ2-1; unclear D gene. This CDR3 has 12 residues. V dropped 7 bases and J dropped 4 bases, with 11 bases sitting between them. CDR1 and CDR2 from the germline V gene are SQVTM and ANQGSEA. CDR3 nucleotides: TGCAGCGCCGAGGCCTCGTACAATGAGCAGTTCTTC. Protein: CSAEASYNEQFF.

The V and J genes are TRBV14 and TRBJ2-3; TRBD2 aligns across 8 bases. The V and J ends lost 4 bases and 2 bases, in that order; junction bases with no gene match: 5. CDR1 and CDR2 (germline): SGHDN, FVKESK. The CDR3 runs 15 residues. The CDR3 nucleotides read TGTGCCAGCAGCCTCGGGACTAGAGACACAGATACGCAGTATTTT. Residues: CASSLGTRDTDTQYF.

V usage is TRBV21-1 and J usage is TRBJ1-5. TRBV21-1 is a pseudogene. The CDR3 extends over 10 amino acids. The CDR3 loop reads CASSTEPQHF. Written as DNA, the CDR3 is TGTGCCAGCAGCACTGAGCCCCAGCATTTT.

The chain couples TRBV7-9 to TRBJ2-7; D is perhaps TRBD2 (6 bases). V lost 1 base and J lost 5, with 15 bases in between. In germline, CDR1 is SEHNR, CDR2 FQNEAQ (reference sequence). This CDR3 comprises 15 residues. The CDR3 reads CASSLGLPGLNEQYV. CDR3 in DNA: TGTGCCAGCAGCTTAGGTTTACCGGGACTTAACGAGCAGTACGTC.

The gene calls are TRBV18 and TRBJ1-1; D is uncertain. The length of the CDR3 is 15 residues. Trimming removed 6 bases from V and 3 bases from J, with 17 bases in between. Germline V gene sequence: CDR1 KGHSH, CDR2 LQKENI. The CDR3 spells CASSLAWGMDTEAFF. The CDR3 DNA is TGTGCCAGCTCCCTAGCCTGGGGAATGGACACTGAAGCTTTCTTT.

V usage is TRBV29-1 and J usage is TRBJ2-4; D gene ambiguous. The CDR3 covers 13 residues. V was shortened by 2 bases and J by 0 bases, with 5 bases between the two germline ends. Germline V gene sequence: CDR1 SQVTM, CDR2 ANQGSEA. For the CDR3, the DNA is TGCAGCGTTGAAATTAGAGCCAAAAACATTCAGTACTTC. This codes for CSVEIRAKNIQYF.

Worth noting for this clone: At one boundary the junction diverges from the germline segment, which might be a read error. The chain couples TRBV7-6 to TRBJ1-2, with 9 positions matching TRBD1. Germline CDR1 is SGHVS and CDR2 is FNYEAQ. The CDR3 is 11 amino acids. The CDR3 DNA reads TGTGCCAGCAGCTTAGAACCGGGACAGGGCTTC. Its translation is CASSLEPGQGF.

The gene calls are TRBV6-5 and TRBJ1-1, with D tentatively TRBD1 (5 bases). Trimming took off 2 bases at V and 9 bases at J, with 16 bases between the two ends. The CDR3 contains 14 residues. Germline CDR1 MNHEY, CDR2 SVGAGI. CDR3 amino acids: CASSYLRQNYQAFF. DNA of the CDR3: TGTGCCAGCAGTTACCTCCGACAGAACTACCAAGCTTTCTTT.

Comment on this clone: Other DNA sequences in the sample encode the same CDR3. The chain has TRBV11-3 and TRBJ1-1, with a tentative D call TRBD1 (6 bases). This CDR3 has 13 residues. V was shortened by 0 bases and J by 4 bases, with 6 bases between the two germline ends. Germline V gives CDR1 SGHNT, CDR2 YENEEA. CDR3 region: CASSLEGGTEAFF. The DNA of the CDR3 is TGTGCCAGCAGCTTAGAAGGGGGCACTGAAGCTTTCTTT.

This clone was recorded a few times. This chain links TRBV7-9 with TRBJ1-4; D is possibly TRBD1 (6 bases). The CDR3 is 14 residues long. V lost 5 bases and J lost 5, with 12 bases in between. Germline V CDR1 and CDR2: SEHNR, FQNEAQ (reference sequence). The CDR3 DNA is TGTGCCAGCAGCGTACAGGGTTTCAATGAAAAACTGTTTTTT. Translation: CASSVQGFNEKLFF.

This clone was observed once. This rearrangement joins TRBV11-3 to TRBJ2-1, with 9 positions matching TRBD1. V shed 3 bases and J 10 bases; nucleotides not matched to a gene: 7. CDR1 is SGHNT, CDR2 YENEEA, per germline. This CDR3 has 14 residues. This chain's CDR3 is CASSFGTGFGEQFF. Written as DNA, the CDR3 is TGTGCCAGCAGCTTCGGGACAGGGTTTGGGGAGCAGTTCTTC.